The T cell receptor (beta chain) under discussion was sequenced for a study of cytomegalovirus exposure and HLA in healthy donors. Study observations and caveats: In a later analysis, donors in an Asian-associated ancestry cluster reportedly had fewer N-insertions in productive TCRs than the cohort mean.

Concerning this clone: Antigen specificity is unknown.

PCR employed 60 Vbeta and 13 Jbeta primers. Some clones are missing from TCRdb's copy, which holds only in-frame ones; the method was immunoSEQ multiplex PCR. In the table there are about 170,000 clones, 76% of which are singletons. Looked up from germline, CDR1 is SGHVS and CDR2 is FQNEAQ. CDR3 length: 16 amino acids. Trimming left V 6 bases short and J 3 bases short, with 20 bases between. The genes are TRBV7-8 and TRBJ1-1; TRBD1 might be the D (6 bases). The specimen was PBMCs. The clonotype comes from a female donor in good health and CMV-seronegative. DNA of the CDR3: TGTGCCAGCAGGATACAGGGTAGGGCTGTGGACACTGAAGCTTTCTTT. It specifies CASRIQGRAVDTEAFF.